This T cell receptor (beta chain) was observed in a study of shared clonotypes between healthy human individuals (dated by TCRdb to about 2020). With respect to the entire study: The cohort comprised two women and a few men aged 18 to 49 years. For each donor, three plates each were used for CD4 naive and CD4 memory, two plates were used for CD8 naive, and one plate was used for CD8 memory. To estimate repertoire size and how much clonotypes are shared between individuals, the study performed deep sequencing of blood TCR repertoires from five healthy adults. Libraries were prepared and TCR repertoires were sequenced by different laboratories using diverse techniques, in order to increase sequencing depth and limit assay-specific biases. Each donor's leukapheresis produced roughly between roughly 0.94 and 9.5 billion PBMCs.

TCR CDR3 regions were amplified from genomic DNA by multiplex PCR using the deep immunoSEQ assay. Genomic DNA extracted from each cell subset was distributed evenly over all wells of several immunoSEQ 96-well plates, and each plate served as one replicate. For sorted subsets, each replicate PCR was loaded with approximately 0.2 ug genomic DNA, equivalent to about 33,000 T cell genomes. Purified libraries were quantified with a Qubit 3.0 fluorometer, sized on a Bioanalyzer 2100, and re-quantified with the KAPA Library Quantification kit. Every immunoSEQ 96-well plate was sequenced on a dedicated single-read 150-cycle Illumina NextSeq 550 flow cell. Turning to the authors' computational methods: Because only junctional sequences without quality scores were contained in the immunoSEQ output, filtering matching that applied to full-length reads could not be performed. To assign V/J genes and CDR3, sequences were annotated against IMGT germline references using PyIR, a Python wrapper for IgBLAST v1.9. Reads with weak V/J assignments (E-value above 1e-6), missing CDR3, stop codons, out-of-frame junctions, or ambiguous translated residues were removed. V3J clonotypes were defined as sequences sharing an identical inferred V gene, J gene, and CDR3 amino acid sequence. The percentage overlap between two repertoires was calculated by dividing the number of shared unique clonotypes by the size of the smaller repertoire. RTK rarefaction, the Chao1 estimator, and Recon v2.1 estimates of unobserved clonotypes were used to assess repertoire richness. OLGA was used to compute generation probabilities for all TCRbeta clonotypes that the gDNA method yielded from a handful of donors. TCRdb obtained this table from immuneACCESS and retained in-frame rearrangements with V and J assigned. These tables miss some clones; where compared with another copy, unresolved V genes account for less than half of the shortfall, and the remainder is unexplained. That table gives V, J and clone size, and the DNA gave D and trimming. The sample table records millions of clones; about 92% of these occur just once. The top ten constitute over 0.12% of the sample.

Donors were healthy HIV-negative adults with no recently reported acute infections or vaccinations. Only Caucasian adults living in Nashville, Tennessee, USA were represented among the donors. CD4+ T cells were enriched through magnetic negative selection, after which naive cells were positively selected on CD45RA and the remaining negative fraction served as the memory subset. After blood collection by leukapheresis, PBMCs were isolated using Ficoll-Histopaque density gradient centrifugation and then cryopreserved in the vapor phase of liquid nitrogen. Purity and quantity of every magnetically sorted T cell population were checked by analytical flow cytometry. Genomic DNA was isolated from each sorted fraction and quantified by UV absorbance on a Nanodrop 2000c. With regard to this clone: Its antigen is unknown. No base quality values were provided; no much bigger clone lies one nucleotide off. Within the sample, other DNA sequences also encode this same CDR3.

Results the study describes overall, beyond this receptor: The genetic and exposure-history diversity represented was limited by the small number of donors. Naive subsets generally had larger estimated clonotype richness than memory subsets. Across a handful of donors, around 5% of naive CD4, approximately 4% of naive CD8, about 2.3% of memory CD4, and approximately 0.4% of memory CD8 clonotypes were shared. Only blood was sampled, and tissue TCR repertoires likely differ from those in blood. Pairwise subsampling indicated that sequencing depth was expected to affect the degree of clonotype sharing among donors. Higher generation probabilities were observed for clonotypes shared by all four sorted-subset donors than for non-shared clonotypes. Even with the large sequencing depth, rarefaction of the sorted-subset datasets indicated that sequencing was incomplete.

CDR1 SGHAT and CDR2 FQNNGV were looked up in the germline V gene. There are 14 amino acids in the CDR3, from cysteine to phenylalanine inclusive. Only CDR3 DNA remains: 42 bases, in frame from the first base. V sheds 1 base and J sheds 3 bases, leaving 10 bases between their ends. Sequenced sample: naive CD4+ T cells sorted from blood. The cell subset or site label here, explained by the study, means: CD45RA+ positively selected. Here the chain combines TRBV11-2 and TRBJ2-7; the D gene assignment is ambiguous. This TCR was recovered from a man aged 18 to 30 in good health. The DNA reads TGTGCCAGCAGCTTAGTAGGTGGCAGCTACGAGCAGTACTTC. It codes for CASSLVGGSYEQYF.